The next 9 T cell receptor beta chains were all read from a single sample in a study of blood T cell repertoires in COVID-19. Libraries were prepared by immunoSEQ multiplex PCR; TCRdb keeps only in-frame clonotypes and omits some of them. The sample carries roughly 56,000 clones, approximately 86% recorded once. What was sequenced was peripheral blood. The receptor set was obtained from a man between 70 and 80 years old with acute or convalescent COVID-19.

V is TRBV5-1 and J is TRBJ1-1; D not certain. The V gene's germline CDR1 is SGHRS and CDR2 YFSETQ. CDR3 length: 15 amino acids. V was pared by 4 bases and J by 1 base, with 14 bases between. The CDR3 loop reads CASSRISATNTEAFF. The CDR3 nucleotides are TGCGCCAGCAGCCGTATAAGCGCAACGAACACTGAAGCTTTCTTT.

This clone was seen just once. This chain connects TRBV5-4 to TRBJ2-3; D not resolved. Germline V lookup: CDR1 SGHNT, CDR2 YYREEE (reference sequence). The CDR3 is made up of 14 amino acids. The V gene lost 5 bases and the J gene lost 0 bases, with 10 bases spanning the gap. CDR3 sequence (DNA): TGTGCCAGCAGGGCTGAGGTAAGCACAGATACGCAGTATTTT. It translates to CASRAEVSTDTQYF.

The J gene is TRBJ1-5, the V gene TRBV6-5; perhaps TRBD1 as D (6 bases). CDR1 is MNHEY, CDR2 SVGAGI, per germline. This CDR3 has 14 amino acids. Trimming shortened V by 5 bases and J by 5 bases, and 13 bases separated the two germline ends. DNA for the CDR3: TGTGCCAGCAGTAACCTACAGGGTCATCAGCCCCAGCATTTT. Translating it yields CASSNLQGHQPQHF.

This sequence joins TRBV10-3 and TRBJ2-5, with 9 bases aligning to TRBD1. The CDR3 length is 15 residues. CDR1 is ENHRY, CDR2 SYGVKD, per germline. The V and J ends lost 7 bases and 1 base, in that order; junction bases with no gene match: 7. CDR3 protein: CAINPGQGAQETQYF. Written as DNA, the CDR3 is TGTGCCATCAATCCGGGACAGGGTGCCCAAGAGACCCAGTACTTC.

V gene TRBV9 combines with J gene TRBJ1-5; tentative D call: TRBD1 (6 bases). The CDR3 has 14 amino acids. The germline V gene encodes CDR1 SGDLS and CDR2 YYNGEE. V was clipped by 2 bases and J by 3 bases, with 9 bases between them. The DNA for the CDR3 is TGTGCCAGCAGCGTCGGACAGTCCAATCAGCCCCAGCATTTT. It yields the protein CASSVGQSNQPQHF.

This clone was counted ten times or more. CDR3 sequence reads: CSASEGTGYEDGYTF. The CDR3 DNA sequence: TGCAGTGCTAGTGAGGGGACAGGGTACGAAGATGGCTACACCTTC. This chain joins TRBV20-1 and TRBJ1-2; TRBD1 matches at 9 bases. The CDR3 has 15 residues. Germline CDR1 DFQATT, CDR2 SNEGSKA (reference sequence). The V gene end was trimmed by 3 bases and the J gene end by 6 bases; junction bases not matched to a gene: 11.

The chain employs TRBV18 and TRBJ1-1; TRBD1 is a possible D gene (6 bases). CDR1 is KGHSH, CDR2 LQKENI, per germline. Deletions cut 2 bases from V and 5 bases from J, with 15 bases between. CDR3 length equals 15 residues. CDR3 DNA sequence: TGTGCCAGCTCACCATCATCGGGGGGCGTTACTGAAGCTTTCTTT. This codes for CASSPSSGGVTEAFF.

The V gene is TRBV3-1 (or the pseudogene TRBV3-2), the J gene TRBJ1-4; a possible D gene is TRBD1 (5 bases). The CDR3 totals 16 residues. The V end lost 0 bases, the J end lost 5 bases, and 13 bases lay between the germline ends. From germline, CDR1 is LGHDT and CDR2 YNNKEL (reference sequence). Here the CDR3 reads CASSQDAGVPNEKLFF. The CDR3 coding sequence is TGTGCCAGCAGCCAAGATGCGGGGGTCCCAAATGAAAAACTGTTTTTT.

V is TRBV7-2 and J is TRBJ2-5; 7 nucleotides line up with TRBD2. J lost 4 bases, V lost 3 bases, and 2 bases had no gene match. The CDR3 length is 13 residues. Germline CDR1 and CDR2: SGHTA and FQGNSA. The CDR3 here is CASSFRGVETQYF. CDR3 nucleotide sequence: TGTGCCAGCAGCTTCCGGGGGGTAGAGACCCAGTACTTC.